These 16 T cell receptor beta chains share one sample of origin, sequenced in a study of response to subunit inactivated influenza vaccine. TCRdb reprocessed the RT-PCR reads with MiXCR, giving one entry per CDR3 protein. The sample contains around 750,000 distinct CDR3 sequences, 21% of which appear only once. The sequences come from PBMCs from blood, collected 5 days after vaccination. The receptors come from a man aged 50-60 years who received an inactivated influenza vaccine.

This clonotype was seen more than once but under ten times. The V and J genes are TRBV5-1 and TRBJ1-5, with 7 nucleotides matching TRBD1. The V and J ends lost 4 bases and 6 bases, in that order; junction bases with no gene match: 7. CDR1 and CDR2 (germline): SGHRS, YFSETQ. The CDR3 consists of 14 residues. The CDR3 protein is CASSQTGYRQPQHF. The CDR3, as DNA: TGCGCCAGCAGCCAGACAGGGTATCGTCAGCCCCAGCATTTT.

This clonotype was picked up a small number of times. The V and J genes are TRBV4-3 and TRBJ1-4; D might be TRBD1 (5 bases). Trimming shortened V by 0 bases and J by 0 bases, and 8 bases separated the two germline ends. The length of the CDR3 is 16 residues. Germline V CDR1 and CDR2: LGHNA, YSLEER. CDR3 sequence: CASSQEDNPTNEKLFF. As DNA, the CDR3 is TGCGCCAGCAGCCAAGAGGACAACCCAACTAATGAAAAACTGTTTTTT.

This clonotype has just a few counts. The chain carries TRBV29-1 and TRBJ1-5; the D gene is possibly TRBD1 (5 bases). From germline, CDR1 is SQVTM and CDR2 ANQGSEA. There are 15 residues in the CDR3. Trimming cost V 4 bases and J 7 bases, with 20 bases left between them. CDR3 nucleotide sequence: TGCAGCGTTGCCGTTACAGGAGACGAACGGCAGCCCCAGCATTTT. It encodes CSVAVTGDERQPQHF.

The chain is built from TRBV7-9 and TRBJ2-7, with D perhaps matching TRBD2 (6 bases). Trimming cost V 6 bases and J 6 bases, with 12 bases left between them. Germline V gene data show CDR1 as SEHNR and CDR2 as FQNEAQ (reference sequence). CDR3 length: 12 residues. The CDR3 loop reads CASRWGESEQYF. CDR3 in DNA: TGTGCCAGCAGGTGGGGGGAGAGCGAGCAGTACTTC.

CDR3 residues: CASSQDRVVKYF. CDR3 nucleotide sequence: TGTGCCAGCAGCCAAGATCGGGTAGTAAAGTACTTC. The chain has TRBV4-2 and TRBJ2-5; D unresolved. The V end was cut by 0 bases, the J end by 12 bases, with 11 bases between. The CDR3 covers 12 residues. Germline assignment: CDR1 LGHNA and CDR2 YNFKEQ.

This clonotype was found a few times. The chain uses TRBV28 and TRBJ2-5; the D call may be TRBD1 or TRBD2 (6 bases each). Looked up from germline, CDR1 is MDHEN and CDR2 is SYDVKM. The CDR3 totals 13 residues. V was pared by 7 bases and J by 6 bases, with 15 bases between. The CDR3: CASKEEGVQTQYF. CDR3 bases: TGTGCCAGCAAAGAGGAGGGGGTACAGACCCAGTACTTC.

This clonotype was observed many times. This chain uses TRBV20-1 with TRBJ2-1; 8 bases are shared with TRBD2. Germline CDR1 DFQATT, CDR2 SNEGSKA (reference sequence). CDR3 length: 17 residues. The V and J ends lost 4 bases and 3 bases, in that order; junction bases with no gene match: 14. The CDR3 is CSATDGGALADYNEQFF. CDR3 nucleotides: TGCAGTGCTACCGACGGGGGGGCGCTGGCGGACTACAATGAGCAGTTCTTC.

This clonotype showed up just a few times. The chain links TRBV5-6 to TRBJ2-1; TRBD2 matches at 7 bases. V shed 0 bases and J 7 bases; nucleotides not matched to a gene: 16. The CDR3 contains 18 residues. CDR1 and CDR2 from the germline V gene are SGHDT and YYEEEE. CDR3 sequence: CASSLVLGLAEDLNEQFF. The CDR3 DNA sequence: TGTGCCAGCAGCTTGGTTCTAGGGCTAGCGGAGGACCTAAATGAGCAGTTCTTC.

V usage is TRBV11-2 and J usage is TRBJ2-6; TRBD2 agrees at 7 bases. Per germline, CDR1 SGHAT and CDR2 FQNNGV. Trimming removed 0 bases from V and 4 bases from J; junction bases left unmatched: 12. CDR3 size: 19 residues. The DNA for the CDR3 is TGTGCCAGCAGCTTAGACGCGCGGGGGAGCATGAGGGGGGCCAACGTCCTGACTTTC. Translation: CASSLDARGSMRGANVLTF.

The rearrangement uses TRBV20-1 and TRBJ1-6; TRBD1 matches at 7 bases. Germline assignment: CDR1 DFQATT and CDR2 SNEGSKA (reference sequence). Trimming cost V 0 bases and J 9 bases; bases outside gene matches: 5. CDR3 length: 14 residues. CDR3 DNA: TGCAGTGCTAGAGAGGGACAGCGGGGTTCACCCCTCCACTTT. Translated: CSAREGQRGSPLHF.

As regards this clonotype: A clone one base away is much larger, so this may be a read error. J is TRBJ2-7 and V is TRBV7-9; D gene uncertain. Germline CDR1 reads SEHNR; CDR2 reads FQNEAQ (reference sequence). The CDR3 has 16 residues. CDR3 loop: CASSSQLTPSLGEHYF. The CDR3 DNA sequence: TGTGCCAGCAGCTCCCAGCTTACGCCGTCCCTCGGCGAGCATTACTTC.

The genes are TRBV7-8 and TRBJ2-2; D gene ambiguous. Germline CDR1 and CDR2: SGHVS and FQNEAQ. CDR3 length equals 19 residues. Trimming took off 2 bases at V and 2 bases at J, with 21 bases between the two ends. In DNA form, the CDR3 reads TGTGCCAGCAGCTTACCCCGAACGGGTGATGCACTTAACACCGGGGAGCTGTTTTTT. It codes for CASSLPRTGDALNTGELFF. Supplemented by reference TRBV7-8 and TRBJ2-2, the full variable domain reads GAGVSQSPRYKVAKRGQDVALRCDPISGHVSLFWYQQALGQGPEFLTYFQNEAQLDKSGLPSDRFFAERPEGSVSTLKIQRTQQEDSAVYLCASSLPRTGDALNTGELFFGEGSRLTVL.

In its sample, this clonotype was seen a few times. The chain couples TRBV12-3 or TRBV12-4 to TRBJ1-1; TRBD1 agrees at 7 bases. CDR3 length: 13 residues. After removal of 5 bases from V and 5 bases from J, the junction contained 5 bases not matched to a gene. For the CDR3, the DNA is TGTGCCAGCAGTCCTAGGGGGCGGACTGAAGCTTTCTTT. This translates into CASSPRGRTEAFF.

The chain recombines TRBV6-4 with TRBJ2-3; either TRBD1 or TRBD2 may supply D (5 bases each). Germline CDR1 reads MRHNA; CDR2 reads SNTAGT. The V end was cut by 6 bases, the J end by 0 bases, with 10 bases between. This CDR3 has 14 amino acids. The CDR3 DNA is TGTGCCAGCAGCCGGGACGCCAGCACAGATACGCAGTATTTT. This translates into CASSRDASTDTQYF.

There are many counts of this clonotype. The genes are TRBV20-1 and TRBJ1-1, with TRBD1 as a possible D gene (5 bases). Between the trimmed V and J ends, which lost 6 bases and 1 base, there was a span of 15 bases. The CDR3 length is 14 residues. CDR1 and CDR2 from the germline V gene are DFQATT and SNEGSKA (reference sequence). CDR3 region: CSATPGARNTEAFF. CDR3 DNA sequence: TGCAGTGCCACCCCCGGGGCTAGGAACACTGAAGCTTTCTTT.

This clonotype was seen at least ten times. V usage is TRBV20-1 and J usage is TRBJ2-7; D gene unclear. CDR1 and CDR2 (germline): DFQATT, SNEGSKA (reference sequence). Trimming removed 6 bases from V and 0 bases from J, with 12 bases in between. The CDR3 runs to 13 residues. The CDR3 loop reads CSATDPSSYEQYF. In DNA form, the CDR3 reads TGCAGTGCGACCGACCCGAGCTCCTACGAGCAGTACTTC.